This T cell receptor (beta chain) was identified in a study of cytomegalovirus exposure and HLA in healthy donors. To note about this clone: The antigen is not known.

Study-level points and caveats: There were some public TCRs occurring in many donors, but most TCR sequences were rare.

CMV serostatus data were not documented for this donor. PCR employed 60 Vbeta and 13 Jbeta primers. The protocol was immunoSEQ multiplex PCR, while the TCRdb copy is restricted to in-frame clones and leaves out a portion. This sample has more than 90,000 clones, with roughly four fifths found just once. The sample taken for sequencing was PBMCs. The sequence was obtained from a human donor in good health.

The CDR3 is CASSLGGGGYEQYF. The DNA for the CDR3 is TGCGCCAGCAGCTTGGGAGGTGGTGGTTACGAGCAGTACTTC. This chain uses TRBV5-1 with TRBJ2-7; D unresolved. Trimming took off 0 bases at V and 4 bases at J, with 11 bases between the two ends. This CDR3 is built from 14 residues. From germline, CDR1 is SGHRS and CDR2 YFSETQ.